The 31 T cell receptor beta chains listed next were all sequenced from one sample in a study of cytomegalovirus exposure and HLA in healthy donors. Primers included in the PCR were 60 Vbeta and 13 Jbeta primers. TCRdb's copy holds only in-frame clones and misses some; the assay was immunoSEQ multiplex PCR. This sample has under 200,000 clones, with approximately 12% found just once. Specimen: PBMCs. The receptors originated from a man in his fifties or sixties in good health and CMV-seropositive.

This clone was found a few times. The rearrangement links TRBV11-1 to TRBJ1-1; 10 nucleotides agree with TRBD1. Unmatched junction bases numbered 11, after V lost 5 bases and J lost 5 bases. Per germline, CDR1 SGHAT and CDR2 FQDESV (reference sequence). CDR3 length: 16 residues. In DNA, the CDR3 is TGTGCCAGCAGCCCTCGACAGGGGGCCCGGGGGACTGAAGCTTTCTTT. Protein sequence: CASSPRQGARGTEAFF.

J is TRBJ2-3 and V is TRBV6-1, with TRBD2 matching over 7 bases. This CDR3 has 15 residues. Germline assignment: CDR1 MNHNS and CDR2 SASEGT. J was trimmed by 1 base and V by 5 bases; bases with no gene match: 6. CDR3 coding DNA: TGTGCCAGCAGTTTTCGCAGCGGGGGCACAGATACGCAGTATTTT. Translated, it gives CASSFRSGGTDTQYF.

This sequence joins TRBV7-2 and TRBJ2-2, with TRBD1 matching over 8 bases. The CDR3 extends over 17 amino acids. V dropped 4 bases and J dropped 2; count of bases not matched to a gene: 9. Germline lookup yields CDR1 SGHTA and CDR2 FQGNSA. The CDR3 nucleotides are TGTGCCAGCAGCTGGTCCCGGGACAGGCATAACACCGGGGAGCTGTTTTTT. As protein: CASSWSRDRHNTGELFF.

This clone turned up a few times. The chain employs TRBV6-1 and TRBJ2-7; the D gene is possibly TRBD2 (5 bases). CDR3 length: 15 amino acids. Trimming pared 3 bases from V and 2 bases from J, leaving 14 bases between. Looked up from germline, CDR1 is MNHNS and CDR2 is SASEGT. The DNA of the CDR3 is TGTGCCAGCAGTGAGGAACTTCTCGGGGCCTACGAGCAGTACTTC. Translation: CASSEELLGAYEQYF.

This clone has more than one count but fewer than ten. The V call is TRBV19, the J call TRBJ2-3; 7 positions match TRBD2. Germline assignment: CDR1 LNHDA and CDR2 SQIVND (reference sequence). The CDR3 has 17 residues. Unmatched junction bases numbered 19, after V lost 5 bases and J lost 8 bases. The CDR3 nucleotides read TGTGCCAGTAGTTTCGGGAGTGTTGCGGGGGTTCGGATTACGCAGTATTTT. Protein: CASSFGSVAGVRITQYF.

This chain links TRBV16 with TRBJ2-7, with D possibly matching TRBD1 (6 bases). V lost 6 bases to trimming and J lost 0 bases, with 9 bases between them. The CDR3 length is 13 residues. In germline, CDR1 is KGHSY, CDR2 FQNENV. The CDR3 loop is CASRRGSSYEQYF. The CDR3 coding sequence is TGTGCCAGCAGAAGGGGGAGCTCCTACGAGCAGTACTTC.

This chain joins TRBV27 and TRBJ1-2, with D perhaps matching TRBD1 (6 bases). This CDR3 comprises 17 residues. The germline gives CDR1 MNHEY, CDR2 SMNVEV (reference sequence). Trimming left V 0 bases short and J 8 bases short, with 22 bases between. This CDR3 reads CASSLSYRDIPRRGYTF. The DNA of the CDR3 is TGTGCCAGCAGTTTATCCTACCGGGACATTCCTAGGAGGGGCTACACCTTC.

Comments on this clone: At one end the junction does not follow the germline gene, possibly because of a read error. This chain's CDR3 is CASSFQGTTGELFF. The CDR3 nucleotides are TGTGCCAGCAGTTTCCAGGGGACCACCGGGGAGCTCTTTTTT. The rearrangement links TRBV6-5 to TRBJ2-2, with a possible D match to TRBD1 (6 bases). Germline V lookup: CDR1 MNHEY, CDR2 SVGAGI. This CDR3 has 14 amino acids.

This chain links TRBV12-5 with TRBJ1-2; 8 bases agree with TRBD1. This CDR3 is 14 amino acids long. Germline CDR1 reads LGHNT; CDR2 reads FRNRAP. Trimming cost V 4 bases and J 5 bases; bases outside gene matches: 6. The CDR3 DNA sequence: TGTGCTAGTGGTTGGGGACAGGAGATTTATGGCTACACCTTC. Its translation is CASGWGQEIYGYTF.

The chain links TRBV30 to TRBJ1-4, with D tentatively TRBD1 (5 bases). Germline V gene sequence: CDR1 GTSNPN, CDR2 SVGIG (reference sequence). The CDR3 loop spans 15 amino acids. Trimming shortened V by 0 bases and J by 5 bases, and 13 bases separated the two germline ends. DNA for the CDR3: TGTGCCTGGAGTGTAAGGGCAGGGCGGAATGAAAAACTGTTTTTT. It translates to CAWSVRAGRNEKLFF. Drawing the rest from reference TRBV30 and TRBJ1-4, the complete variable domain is SQTIHQWPATLVQPVGSPLSLECTVEGTSNPNLYWYRQAAGRGLQLLFYSVGIGQISSEVPQNLSASRPQDRQFILSSKKLLLSDSGFYLCAWSVRAGRNEKLFFGSGTQLSVL.

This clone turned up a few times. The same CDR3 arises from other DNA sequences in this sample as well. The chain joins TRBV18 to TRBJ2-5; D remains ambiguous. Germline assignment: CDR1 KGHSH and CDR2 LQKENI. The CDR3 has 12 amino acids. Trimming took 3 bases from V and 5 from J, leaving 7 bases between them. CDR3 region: CASSPPGETQYF. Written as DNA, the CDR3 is TGTGCCAGCTCACCGCCCGGGGAGACCCAGTACTTC. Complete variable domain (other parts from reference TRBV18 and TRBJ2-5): NAGVMQNPRHLVRRRGQEARLRCSPMKGHSHVYWYRQLPEEGLKFMVYLQKENIIDESGMPKERFSAEFPKEGPSILRIQQVVRGDSAAYFCASSPPGETQYFGPGTRLLVL.

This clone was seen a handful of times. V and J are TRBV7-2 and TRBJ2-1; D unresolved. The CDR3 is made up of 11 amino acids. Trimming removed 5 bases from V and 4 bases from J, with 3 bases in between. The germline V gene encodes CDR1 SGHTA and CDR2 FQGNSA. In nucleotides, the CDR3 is TGTGCCAGCAGCCCTTACAATGAGCAGTTCTTC. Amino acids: CASSPYNEQFF.

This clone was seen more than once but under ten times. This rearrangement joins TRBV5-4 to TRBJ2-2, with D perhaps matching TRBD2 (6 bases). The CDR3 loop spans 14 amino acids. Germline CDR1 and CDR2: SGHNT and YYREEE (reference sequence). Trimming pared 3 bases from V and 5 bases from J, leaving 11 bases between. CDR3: CASSYAGHTGELFF. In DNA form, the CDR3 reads TGTGCCAGCAGCTATGCGGGGCATACCGGGGAGCTGTTTTTT.

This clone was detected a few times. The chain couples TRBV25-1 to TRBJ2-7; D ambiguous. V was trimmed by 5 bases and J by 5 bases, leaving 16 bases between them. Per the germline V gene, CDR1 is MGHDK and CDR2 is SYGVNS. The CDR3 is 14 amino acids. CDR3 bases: TGTGCCAGCAGTCCTATGGGCTTAGTGGACGAGCAGTACTTC. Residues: CASSPMGLVDEQYF.

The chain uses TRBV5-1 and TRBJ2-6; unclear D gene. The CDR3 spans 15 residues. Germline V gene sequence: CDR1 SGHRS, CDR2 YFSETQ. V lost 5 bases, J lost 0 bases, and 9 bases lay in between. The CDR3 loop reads CASRSGSSGANVLTF. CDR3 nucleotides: TGCGCCAGCAGATCTGGTAGCTCTGGGGCCAACGTCCTGACTTTC. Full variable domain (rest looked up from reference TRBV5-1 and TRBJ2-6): KAGVTQTPRYLIKTRGQQVTLSCSPISGHRSVSWYQQTPGQGLQFLFEYFSETQRNKGNFPGRFSGRQFSNSRSEMNVSTLELGDSALYLCASRSGSSGANVLTFGAGSRLTVL.

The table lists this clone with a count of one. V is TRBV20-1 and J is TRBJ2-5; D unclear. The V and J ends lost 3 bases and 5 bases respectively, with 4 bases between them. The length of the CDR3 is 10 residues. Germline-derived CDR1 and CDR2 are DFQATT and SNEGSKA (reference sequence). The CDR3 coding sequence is TGCAGTGCTAGTCAGGAGACCCAGTACTTC. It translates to CSASQETQYF.

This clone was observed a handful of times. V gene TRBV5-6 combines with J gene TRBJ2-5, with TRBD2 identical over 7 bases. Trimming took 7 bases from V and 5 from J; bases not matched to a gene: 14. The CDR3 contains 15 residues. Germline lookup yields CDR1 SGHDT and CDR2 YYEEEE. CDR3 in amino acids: CASGRRGGVAETQYF. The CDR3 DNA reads TGTGCCAGCGGCCGGCGGGGAGGGGTGGCCGAGACCCAGTACTTC.

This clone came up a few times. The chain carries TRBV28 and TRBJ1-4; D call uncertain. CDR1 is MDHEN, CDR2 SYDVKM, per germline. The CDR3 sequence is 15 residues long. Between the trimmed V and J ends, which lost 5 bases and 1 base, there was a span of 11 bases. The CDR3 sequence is CASSTLLGTNEKLFF. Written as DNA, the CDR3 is TGTGCCAGCAGTACTTTGCTAGGAACTAATGAAAAACTGTTTTTT. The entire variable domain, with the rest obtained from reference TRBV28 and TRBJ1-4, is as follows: DVKVTQSSRYLVKRTGEKVFLECVQDMDHENMFWYRQDPGLGLRLIYFSYDVKMKEKGDIPEGYSVSREKKERFSLILESASTNQTSMYLCASSTLLGTNEKLFFGSGTQLSVL.

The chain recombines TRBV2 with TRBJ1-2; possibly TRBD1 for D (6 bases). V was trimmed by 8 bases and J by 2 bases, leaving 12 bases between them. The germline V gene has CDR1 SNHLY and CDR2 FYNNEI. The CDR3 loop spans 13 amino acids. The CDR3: CASPLTGNYGYTF. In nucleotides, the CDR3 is TGTGCCAGCCCCCTTACAGGGAACTATGGCTACACCTTC.

CDR3: CASSHGQGSYNEQFF. In DNA, the CDR3 is TGCGCCAGCAGCCACGGACAGGGATCCTACAATGAGCAGTTCTTC. The rearrangement uses TRBV5-1 and TRBJ2-1, with 8 bases aligning to TRBD1. This CDR3 is built from 15 residues. Germline CDR1 SGHRS, CDR2 YFSETQ. V shed 4 bases and J 1 base; nucleotides not matched to a gene: 4.

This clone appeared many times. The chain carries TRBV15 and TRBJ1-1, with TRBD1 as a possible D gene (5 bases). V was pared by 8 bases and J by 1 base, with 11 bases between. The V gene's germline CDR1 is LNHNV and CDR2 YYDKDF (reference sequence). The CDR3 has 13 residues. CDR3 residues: CATGRGGNTEAFF. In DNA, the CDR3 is TGTGCCACCGGGCGGGGCGGGAACACTGAAGCTTTCTTT.

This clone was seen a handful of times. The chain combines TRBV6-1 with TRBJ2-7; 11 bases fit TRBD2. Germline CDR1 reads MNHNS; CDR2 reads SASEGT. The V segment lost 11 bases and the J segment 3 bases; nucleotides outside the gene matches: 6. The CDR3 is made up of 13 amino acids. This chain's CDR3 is CAGSTSGDYEQYF. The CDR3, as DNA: TGTGCCGGCTCGACTAGCGGGGACTACGAGCAGTACTTC.

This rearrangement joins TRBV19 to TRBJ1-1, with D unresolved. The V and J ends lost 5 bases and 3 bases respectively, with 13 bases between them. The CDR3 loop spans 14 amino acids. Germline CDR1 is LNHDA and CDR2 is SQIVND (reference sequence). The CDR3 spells CASSFGSGDTEAFF. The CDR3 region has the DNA TGTGCCAGTAGTTTTGGCTCCGGGGACACTGAAGCTTTCTTT.

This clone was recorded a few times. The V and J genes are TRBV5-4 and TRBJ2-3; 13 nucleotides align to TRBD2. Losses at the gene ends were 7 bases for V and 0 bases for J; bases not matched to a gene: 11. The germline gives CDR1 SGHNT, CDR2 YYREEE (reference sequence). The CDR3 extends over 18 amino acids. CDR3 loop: CASRKGLAGMGSTDTQYF. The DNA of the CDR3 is TGTGCCAGCCGAAAGGGACTAGCGGGAATGGGAAGCACAGATACGCAGTATTTT. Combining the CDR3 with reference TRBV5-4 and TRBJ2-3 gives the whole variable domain ETGVTQSPTHLIKTRGQQVTLRCSSQSGHNTVSWYQQALGQGPQFIFQYYREEENGRGNFPPRFSGLQFPNYSSELNVNALELDDSALYLCASRKGLAGMGSTDTQYFGPGTRLTVL.

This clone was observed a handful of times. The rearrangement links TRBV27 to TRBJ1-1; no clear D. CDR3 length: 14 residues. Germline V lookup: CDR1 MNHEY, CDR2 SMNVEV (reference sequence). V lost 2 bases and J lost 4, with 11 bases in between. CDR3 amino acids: CASSLGVAGTEAFF. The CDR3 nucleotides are TGTGCCAGCAGTTTAGGGGTGGCGGGCACTGAAGCTTTCTTT.

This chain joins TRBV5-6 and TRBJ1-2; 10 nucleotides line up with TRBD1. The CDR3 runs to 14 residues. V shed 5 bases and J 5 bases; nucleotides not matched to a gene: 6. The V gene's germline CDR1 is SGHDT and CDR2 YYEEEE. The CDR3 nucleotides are TGTGCCAGCAGGGAAGGGACAGGGGAATATGGCTACACCTTC. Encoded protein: CASREGTGEYGYTF. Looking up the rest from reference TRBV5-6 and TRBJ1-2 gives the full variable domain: DAGVTQSPTHLIKTRGQQVTLRCSPKSGHDTVSWYQQALGQGPQFIFQYYEEEERQRGNFPDRFSGHQFPNYSSELNVNALLLGDSALYLCASREGTGEYGYTFGSGTRLTVV.

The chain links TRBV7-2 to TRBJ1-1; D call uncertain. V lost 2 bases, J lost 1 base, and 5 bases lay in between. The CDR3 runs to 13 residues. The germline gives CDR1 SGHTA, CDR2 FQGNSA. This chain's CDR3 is CASSLIENTEAFF. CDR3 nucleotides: TGTGCCAGCAGCTTAATAGAGAACACTGAAGCTTTCTTT. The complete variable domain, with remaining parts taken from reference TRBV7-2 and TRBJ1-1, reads GAGVSQSPSNKVTEKGKDVELRCDPISGHTALYWYRQSLGQGLEFLIYFQGNSAPDKSGLPSDRFSAERTGGSVSTLTIQRTQQEDSAVYLCASSLIENTEAFFGQGTRLTVV.

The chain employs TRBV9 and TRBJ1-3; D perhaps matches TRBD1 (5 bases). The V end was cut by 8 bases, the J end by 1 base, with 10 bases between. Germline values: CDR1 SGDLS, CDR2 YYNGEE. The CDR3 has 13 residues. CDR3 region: CASTTGSGNTIYF. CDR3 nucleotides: TGTGCCAGTACAACAGGTTCTGGAAACACCATATATTTT.

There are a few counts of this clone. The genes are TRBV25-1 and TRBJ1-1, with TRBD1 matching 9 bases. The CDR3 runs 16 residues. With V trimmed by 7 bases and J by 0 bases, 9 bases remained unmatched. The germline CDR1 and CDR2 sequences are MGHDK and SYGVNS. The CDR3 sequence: CASKAGQGLLNTEAFF. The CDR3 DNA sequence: TGTGCCAGCAAGGCGGGACAGGGCCTCCTGAACACTGAAGCTTTCTTT.

The CDR3 DNA reads TGTGCCAGTAGTATGTCACTTAGCACAGATACGCAGTATTTT. It is translated as CASSMSLSTDTQYF. The chain is built from TRBV19 and TRBJ2-3; D remains ambiguous. Germline CDR1 and CDR2: LNHDA and SQIVND (reference sequence). Trimming left V 3 bases short and J 0 bases short, with 7 bases between. The CDR3 spans 14 residues.

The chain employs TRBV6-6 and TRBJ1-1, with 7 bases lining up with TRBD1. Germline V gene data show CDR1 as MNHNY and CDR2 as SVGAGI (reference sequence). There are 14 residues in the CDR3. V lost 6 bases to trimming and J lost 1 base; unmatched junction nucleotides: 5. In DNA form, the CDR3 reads TGTGCCAGCAGGCCACAGGGGTCGAACACTGAAGCTTTCTTT. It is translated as CASRPQGSNTEAFF.